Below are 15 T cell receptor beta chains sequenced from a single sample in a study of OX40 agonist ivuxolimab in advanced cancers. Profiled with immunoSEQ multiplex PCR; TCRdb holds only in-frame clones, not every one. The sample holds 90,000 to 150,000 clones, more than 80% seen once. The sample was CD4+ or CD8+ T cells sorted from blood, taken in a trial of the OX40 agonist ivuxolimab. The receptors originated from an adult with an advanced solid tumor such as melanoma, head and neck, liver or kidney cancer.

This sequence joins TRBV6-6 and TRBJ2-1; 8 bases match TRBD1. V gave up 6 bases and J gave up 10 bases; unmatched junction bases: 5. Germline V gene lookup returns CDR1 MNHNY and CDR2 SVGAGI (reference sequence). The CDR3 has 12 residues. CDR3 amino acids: CASSRQGIEQFF. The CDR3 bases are TGTGCCAGCAGCCGACAGGGGATCGAGCAGTTCTTC.

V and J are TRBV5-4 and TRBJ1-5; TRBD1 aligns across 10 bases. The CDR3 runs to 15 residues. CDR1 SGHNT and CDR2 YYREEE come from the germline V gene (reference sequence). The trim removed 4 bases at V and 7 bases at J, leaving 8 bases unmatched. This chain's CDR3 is CASSLGTGDGQPQHF. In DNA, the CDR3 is TGTGCCAGCAGCCTCGGGACAGGGGATGGACAGCCCCAGCATTTT.

The CDR3 coding sequence is TGTGCCAGCAGCCCAGGGGGGGGCACTGAAGCTTTCTTT. The encoded protein is CASSPGGGTEAFF. The gene calls are TRBV7-2 and TRBJ1-1, with 7 positions matching TRBD1. The ends lost 5 bases at V and 4 bases at J; junction bases unmatched: 4. CDR1 and CDR2 (germline): SGHTA, FQGNSA. This CDR3 comprises 13 residues.

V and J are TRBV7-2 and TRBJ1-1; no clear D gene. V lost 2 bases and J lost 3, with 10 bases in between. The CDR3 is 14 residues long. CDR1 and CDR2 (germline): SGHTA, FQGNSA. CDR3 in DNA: TGTGCCAGCAGCTTAACTTTGACGGACACTGAAGCTTTCTTT. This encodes CASSLTLTDTEAFF.

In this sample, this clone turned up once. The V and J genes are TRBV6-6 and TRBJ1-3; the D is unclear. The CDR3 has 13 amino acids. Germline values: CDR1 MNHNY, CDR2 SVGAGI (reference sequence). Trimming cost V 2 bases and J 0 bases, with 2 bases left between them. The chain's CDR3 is CASSYASGNTIYF. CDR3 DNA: TGTGCCAGCAGTTACGCCTCTGGAAACACCATATATTTT.

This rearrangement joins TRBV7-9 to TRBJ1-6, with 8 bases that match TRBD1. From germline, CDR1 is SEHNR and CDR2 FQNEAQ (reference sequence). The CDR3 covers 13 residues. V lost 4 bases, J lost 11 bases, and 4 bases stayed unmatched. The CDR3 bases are TGTGCCAGCAGCTCCACAGGGGGTGCACCCCTCCACTTT. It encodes CASSSTGGAPLHF. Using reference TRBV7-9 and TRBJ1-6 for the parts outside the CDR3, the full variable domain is DTGVSQNPRHKITKRGQNVTFRCDPISEHNRLYWYRQTLGQGPEFLTYFQNEAQLEKSRLLSDRFSAERPKGSFSTLEIQRTEQGDSAMYLCASSSTGGAPLHFGNGTRLTVT.

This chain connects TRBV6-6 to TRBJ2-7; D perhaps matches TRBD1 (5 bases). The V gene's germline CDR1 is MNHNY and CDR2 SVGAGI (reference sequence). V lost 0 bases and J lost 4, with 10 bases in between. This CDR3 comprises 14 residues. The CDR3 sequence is CASSYSTVSYEQYF. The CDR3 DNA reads TGTGCCAGCAGTTACTCGACAGTCTCGTACGAGCAGTACTTC.

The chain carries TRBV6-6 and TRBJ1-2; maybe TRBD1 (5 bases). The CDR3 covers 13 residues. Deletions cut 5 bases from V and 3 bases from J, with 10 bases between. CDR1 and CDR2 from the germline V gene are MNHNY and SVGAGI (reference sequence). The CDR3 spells CASSPGGDYGYTF. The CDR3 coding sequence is TGTGCCAGCAGTCCCGGGGGGGACTATGGCTACACCTTC.

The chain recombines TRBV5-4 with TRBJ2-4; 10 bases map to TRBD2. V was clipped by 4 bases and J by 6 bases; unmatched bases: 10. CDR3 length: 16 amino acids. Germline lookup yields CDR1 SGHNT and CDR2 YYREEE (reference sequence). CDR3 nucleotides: TGTGCCAGCAGCACCGCGGGACTAGCGCGGTCAAACATTCAGTACTTC. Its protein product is CASSTAGLARSNIQYF.

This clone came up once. CDR3 residues: CASSSPSRATNEKLFF. As DNA, the CDR3 is TGTGCCAGCAGCTCCCCTTCGAGGGCAACTAATGAAAAACTGTTTTTT. The chain links TRBV7-9 to TRBJ1-4, with no clear D. Germline V CDR1 and CDR2: SEHNR, FQNEAQ (reference sequence). This CDR3 comprises 16 residues. The germline V and J ends were trimmed by 4 bases and 0 bases, with 12 bases remaining between them.

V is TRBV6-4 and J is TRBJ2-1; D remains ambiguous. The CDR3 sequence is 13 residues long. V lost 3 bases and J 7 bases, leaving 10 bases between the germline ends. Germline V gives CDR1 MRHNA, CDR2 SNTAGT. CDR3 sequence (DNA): TGTGCCAGCAGTGAGATAAAAGGGAATGAGCAGTTCTTC. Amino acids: CASSEIKGNEQFF.

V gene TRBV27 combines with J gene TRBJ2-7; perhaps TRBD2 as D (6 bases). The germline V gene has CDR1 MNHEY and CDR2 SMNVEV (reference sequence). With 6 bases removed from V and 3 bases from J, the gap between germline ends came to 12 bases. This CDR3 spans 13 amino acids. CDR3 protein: CASSPGEVYEQYF. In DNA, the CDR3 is TGTGCCAGCAGCCCGGGGGAAGTCTACGAGCAGTACTTC.

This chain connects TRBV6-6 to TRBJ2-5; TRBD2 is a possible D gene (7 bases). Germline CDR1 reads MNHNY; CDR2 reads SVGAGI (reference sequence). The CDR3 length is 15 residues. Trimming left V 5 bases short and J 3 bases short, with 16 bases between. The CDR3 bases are TGTGCCAGCAGTCACAGAGGGGGGGCTGAAGAGACCCAGTACTTC. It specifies CASSHRGGAEETQYF.

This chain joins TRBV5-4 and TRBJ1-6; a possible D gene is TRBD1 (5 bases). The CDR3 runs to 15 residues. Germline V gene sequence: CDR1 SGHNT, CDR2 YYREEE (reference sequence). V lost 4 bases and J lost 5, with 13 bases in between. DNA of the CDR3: TGTGCCAGCAGCAGACCGGGACTCAATAATTCACCCCTCCACTTT. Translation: CASSRPGLNNSPLHF. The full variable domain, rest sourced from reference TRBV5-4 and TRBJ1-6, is ETGVTQSPTHLIKTRGQQVTLRCSSQSGHNTVSWYQQALGQGPQFIFQYYREEENGRGNFPPRFSGLQFPNYSSELNVNALELDDSALYLCASSRPGLNNSPLHFGNGTRLTVT.

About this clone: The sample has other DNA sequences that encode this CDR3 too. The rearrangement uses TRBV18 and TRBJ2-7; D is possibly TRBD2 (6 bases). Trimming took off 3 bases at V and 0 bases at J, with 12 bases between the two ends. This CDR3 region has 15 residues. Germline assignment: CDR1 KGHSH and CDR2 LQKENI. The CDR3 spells CASSPPGRGSYEQYF. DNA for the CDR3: TGTGCCAGCTCACCCCCTGGGCGGGGCTCCTACGAGCAGTACTTC.